This entry concerns a single TCR beta chain. Its antigen is as yet unknown. As for time point: blood 2 weeks post-SBRT. Noted treatment: 15 Gy SBRT to primary tumor, nephrectomy 4 weeks later. Blood was sampled at baseline, 2 weeks and 4 weeks after SBRT. The tumor was a clear cell renal cell carcinoma. The sample belongs to a study of radiation and T cells in renal cell carcinoma. General study results and limits: Top tumor clonotypes rose in blood 2 weeks post-radiation, then contracted.

CDR1 and CDR2 (germline): LGHNA, YSLEER. The CDR3 has 18 residues. Unmatched junction bases numbered 11, after V lost 0 bases and J lost 6 bases. Repertoires were generated with immunoSEQ multiplex PCR, while TCRdb's copy carries only in-frame clones and drops some. The sample comprises 45,000 to 55,000 clones, more than 80% of which are singletons, and approximately 28% rests with the top ten. This TCR came from a woman in her seventies with renal cell carcinoma. This chain connects TRBV4-3 to TRBJ2-1; 10 bases line up with TRBD2. The source was blood, collected from a patient whose treatment included radiotherapy and nephrectomy. The CDR3 nucleotides read TGCGCCAGCAGCCAAGAAGGCTTTGGGCTAGCGGGAGTCAATGAGCAGTTCTTC. Translating gives CASSQEGFGLAGVNEQFF.